What follows describes a single T cell receptor (beta chain). A read error may produce the germline difference seen at one junction end. As originally analysed: Amplified reference gene primers provided the basis for estimating nucleated cell counts. Some clones are missing from TCRdb's copy, which holds only in-frame ones; the method was immunoSEQ multiplex PCR. V, J and clone size are taken as reported in that table, and D and trimming were inferred from the DNA itself. The sample shows 130,000 or so clones, roughly 80% of them seen only once. These data come from a study of blood T cell repertoires in COVID-19. At the level of the study: Samples representing acute and convalescent COVID-19 were sourced from the United States, Italy and Spain. PBMCs, B-cell-depleted T cells, or T cells were the source of the cDNA or gDNA that made up the material.

From germline, CDR1 is GTSNPN and CDR2 SVGIG (reference sequence). CDR3 length: 12 amino acids. This chain uses TRBV30 with TRBJ2-1, with 11 bases aligning to TRBD1. The sequenced sample consisted of peripheral blood. The receptor comes from a woman aged 55-75 years with acute or convalescent COVID-19. This CDR3 is CAWSVPGQGGIF. Written as DNA, the CDR3 is TGTGCCTGGAGTGTACCGGGACAGGGGGGCATCTTC.